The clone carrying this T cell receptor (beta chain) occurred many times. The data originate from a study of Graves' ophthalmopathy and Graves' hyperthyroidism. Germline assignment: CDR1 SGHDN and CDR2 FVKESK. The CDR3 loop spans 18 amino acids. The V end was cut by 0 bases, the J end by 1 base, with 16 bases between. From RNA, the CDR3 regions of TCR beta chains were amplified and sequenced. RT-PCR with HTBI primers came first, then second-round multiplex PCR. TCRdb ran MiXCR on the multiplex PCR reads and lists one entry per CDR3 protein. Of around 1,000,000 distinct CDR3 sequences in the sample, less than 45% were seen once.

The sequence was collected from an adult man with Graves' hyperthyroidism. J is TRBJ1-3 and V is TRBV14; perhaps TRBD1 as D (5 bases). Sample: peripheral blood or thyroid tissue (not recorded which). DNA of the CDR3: TGTGCCAGCAGCCAAGACGGGGGGGTCTGGACTTCTGGAAACACCATATATTTT. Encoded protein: CASSQDGGVWTSGNTIYF.